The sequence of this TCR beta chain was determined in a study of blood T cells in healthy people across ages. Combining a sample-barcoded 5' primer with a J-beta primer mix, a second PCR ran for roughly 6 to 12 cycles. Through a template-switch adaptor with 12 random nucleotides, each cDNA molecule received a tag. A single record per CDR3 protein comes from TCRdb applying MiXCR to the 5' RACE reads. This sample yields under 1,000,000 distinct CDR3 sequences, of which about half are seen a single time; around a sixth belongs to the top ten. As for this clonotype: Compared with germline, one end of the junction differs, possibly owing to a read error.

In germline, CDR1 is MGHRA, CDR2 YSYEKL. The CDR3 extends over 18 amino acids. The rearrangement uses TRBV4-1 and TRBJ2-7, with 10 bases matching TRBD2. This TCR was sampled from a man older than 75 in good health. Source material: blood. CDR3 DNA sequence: TGCGCCGGCAGCCAAGATATGACTAGCGGGTGGAAGTTCTACGAGCAGTACTTC. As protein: CAGSQDMTSGWKFYEQYF.